This T cell receptor (beta chain) appears in the sequencing data of a study of T cell repertoires in aging, cancer and after chemotherapy. About the study: The whole study produced a dataset of roughly 8.8 million TCR reads. Study-wide results and limits: In each cancer cohort, median generation probability increased across chemotherapy, suggesting thymic output rebounded.

The CDR3 consists of 12 residues. CDR1 ENHRY and CDR2 SYGVKD come from the germline V gene. The V gene lost 4 bases and the J gene lost 6 bases, with 8 bases spanning the gap. TRB rearrangements spanning V, D and J were amplified using mixed TRB-A/B primers. MiXCR was run by TCRdb on the multiplex PCR reads, yielding one entry per CDR3 protein. The table shows 12,000 or so distinct CDR3 sequences, with approximately 30% occurring only once. The sample holds a few counts of this clonotype. Its antigen is still unknown. The template was genomic DNA from peripheral blood, not RNA. The TCR was taken from a human donor in good health. The donor label of this sample is uncertain. The chain joins TRBV10-3 to TRBJ2-3, with a possible D match to TRBD1 (5 bases). Sequenced sample: blood. The CDR3 here is CAISGGLDTQYF. The DNA for the CDR3 is TGTGCCATCAGTGGGGGCCTGGATACGCAGTATTTT.